This T cell receptor beta chain was sequenced during a study of T cell repertoires in cytomegalovirus infection. MiXCR was run by TCRdb on the reads, yielding one entry per CDR3 protein. The sample holds 62,000 or so distinct CDR3 sequences, 20% to 25% seen once. V shed 5 bases, J shed 1 base, and the junction held 4 bases outside the gene matches. CDR1 and CDR2 from the germline V gene are SGHVS and FQNEAQ. This CDR3 has 15 amino acids. Regarding this clonotype: Its antigen is not identified.

The study, taken as a whole, reports: CMV-specific HLA-C-restricted TCR beta clonotypes dominated the ex vivo response.

This specimen was CD8+ T cells from cultured PBMCs, taken from culture after CMV antigen stimulation. This sequence was found in a human donor in good health (CMV status not recorded). Some clones in this sample may be carry-over from other donors' samples. The rearrangement links TRBV7-8 to TRBJ2-3; 9 bases map to TRBD2. In DNA, the CDR3 is TGTGCCAGCAGCATCATAGCGGGGGGCACAGATACGCAGTATTTT. Amino acids: CASSIIAGGTDTQYF.